The 9 T cell receptor beta chains in this list originate from one sample, sequenced in a study of blood T cell repertoires in COVID-19. Repertoires were generated with immunoSEQ multiplex PCR, while TCRdb's copy carries only in-frame clones and drops some. The top ten clones hold 4% of a sample with some 150,000 clones, about four fifths of them seen once. Sequencing input: peripheral blood. These receptors came from a woman aged 55 to 70 with acute or convalescent COVID-19.

The chain links TRBV27 to TRBJ2-7, with D tentatively TRBD2 (5 bases). The V and J ends lost 5 bases and 0 bases respectively, with 11 bases between them. Germline V CDR1 and CDR2: MNHEY, SMNVEV (reference sequence). The CDR3 length is 14 residues. The CDR3 loop is CASSPGVSSYEQYF. The CDR3, as DNA: TGTGCCAGCAGTCCCGGGGTAAGCTCCTACGAGCAGTACTTC.

The genes are TRBV7-8 and TRBJ1-1; maybe TRBD1 (6 bases). Between the trimmed V and J ends, which lost 5 bases and 5 bases, there was a span of 12 bases. Germline loops: CDR1 SGHVS, CDR2 FQNEAQ. The CDR3 has 13 amino acids. CDR3 protein: CASSATGRTEAFF. The CDR3, as DNA: TGTGCCAGCAGCGCCACAGGGCGGACTGAAGCTTTCTTT.

V gene TRBV12-3 or TRBV12-4 combines with J gene TRBJ2-1, with D possibly being TRBD1 (6 bases). V shed 6 bases and J shed 10 bases, with 16 bases lying between them. The CDR3 has 13 residues. Here the CDR3 reads CASSFRDTPEQFF. DNA for the CDR3: TGTGCCAGCAGCTTCCGGGACACCCCCGAGCAGTTCTTC.

The rearrangement joins TRBV28 to TRBJ1-5; 12 bases line up with TRBD1. CDR3 length equals 17 residues. The V segment lost 4 bases and the J segment 11 bases; nucleotides outside the gene matches: 15. Looked up from germline, CDR1 is MDHEN and CDR2 is SYDVKM. The CDR3 sequence is CASSSPPGTGGIRSQHF. In DNA form, the CDR3 reads TGTGCCAGCAGTTCACCCCCCGGGACAGGGGGCATTAGGTCCCAGCATTTT.

CDR3 loop: CAIRTTGTLSDEQYF. The DNA of the CDR3 is TGTGCCATCAGAACAACCGGGACACTAAGTGACGAGCAGTACTTC. The gene calls are TRBV10-3 and TRBJ2-7; possible D gene TRBD1, 6 bases. Germline V lookup: CDR1 ENHRY, CDR2 SYGVKD. CDR3 length: 15 amino acids. Trimming shortened V by 6 bases and J by 5 bases, and 20 bases separated the two germline ends.

V is TRBV15 and J is TRBJ2-3, with 9 bases matching TRBD2. CDR1 LNHNV and CDR2 YYDKDF come from the germline V gene (reference sequence). The length of the CDR3 is 15 residues. The V and J ends lost 9 bases and 3 bases, in that order; junction bases with no gene match: 10. CDR3 residues: CATGRGSGRTDTQYF. The DNA of the CDR3 is TGTGCCACGGGCCGAGGGAGCGGGAGGACAGATACGCAGTATTTT.

The chain employs TRBV19 and TRBJ1-5; 10 nucleotides align to TRBD1. From germline, CDR1 is LNHDA and CDR2 SQIVND (reference sequence). CDR3 length equals 17 residues. The V segment lost 6 bases and the J segment 6 bases; nucleotides outside the gene matches: 14. The CDR3 nucleotides read TGTGCCAGTAGAACTTACCCGGGACAGGGGAGCTTTCAGCCCCAGCATTTT. Translating it yields CASRTYPGQGSFQPQHF.

CDR3 nucleotide sequence: TGTGCCAGCTGGGCCCTCGCAGGGGGTAATTCACCCCTCCACTTT. Translated: CASWALAGGNSPLHF. The chain links TRBV6-5 to TRBJ1-6, with 7 nucleotides matching TRBD1. The CDR3 spans 15 residues. The V gene's germline CDR1 is MNHEY and CDR2 SVGAGI. The V segment lost 8 bases and the J segment 6 bases; nucleotides outside the gene matches: 10.

This clone was seen just once. The chain carries TRBV27 and TRBJ1-5; the D gene is possibly TRBD1 (5 bases). Germline-derived CDR1 and CDR2 are MNHEY and SMNVEV (reference sequence). The CDR3 has 12 amino acids. V dropped 5 bases and J dropped 9 bases, with 11 bases sitting between them. The CDR3 nucleotides are TGTGCCAGCAGTCGGAGACAGCGGCCCCAGCATTTT. Translating it yields CASSRRQRPQHF.